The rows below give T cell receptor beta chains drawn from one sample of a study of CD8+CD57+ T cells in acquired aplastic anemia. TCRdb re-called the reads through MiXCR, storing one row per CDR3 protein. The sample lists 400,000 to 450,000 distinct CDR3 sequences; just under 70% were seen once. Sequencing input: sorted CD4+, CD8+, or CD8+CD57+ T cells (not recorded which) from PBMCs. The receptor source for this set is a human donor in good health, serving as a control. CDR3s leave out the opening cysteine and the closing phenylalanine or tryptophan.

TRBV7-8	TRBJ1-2	ASSRERDRENGYT
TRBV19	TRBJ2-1	ASSADRTEQF
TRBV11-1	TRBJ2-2	ASSSLGSGTALSGELF
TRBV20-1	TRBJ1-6	SGREPPLH
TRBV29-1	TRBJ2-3	SVAGLAGTTDTQY
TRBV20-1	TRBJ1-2	SARASVEGRGYT
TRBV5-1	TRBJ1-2	ASSLGERGSGYT
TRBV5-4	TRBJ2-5	ASSLKGTGGRETQY
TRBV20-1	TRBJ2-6	SATGTGGRTGANVLT
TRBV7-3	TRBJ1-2	ASSPGGRNGETNYGYT
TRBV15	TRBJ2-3	ATSSGRANTDTQY
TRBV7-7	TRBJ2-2	ASSLRLAGGRSGELF
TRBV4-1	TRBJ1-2	ASSQAVAGYT
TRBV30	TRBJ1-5	AWSVKRGGNQPQH
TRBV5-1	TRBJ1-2	ASSQIWQTYGYT
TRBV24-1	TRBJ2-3	AISRERGTDAQY
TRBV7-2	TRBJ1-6	ASRRTVYSPLHF
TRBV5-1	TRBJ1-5	ASSLDTYNSSNQPQH
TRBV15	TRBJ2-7	ATSRDVLSGSTYEQY
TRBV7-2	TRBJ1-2	ASSPVRGYSYAFT
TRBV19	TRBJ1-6	ASLPGHYNSPLH
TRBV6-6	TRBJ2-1	AISTLYGQGSYNEQF
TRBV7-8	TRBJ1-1	ASSAGTGCNTEAF
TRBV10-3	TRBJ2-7	AIGQDPYEQY
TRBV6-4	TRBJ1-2	ASSDYGVSANYGYT
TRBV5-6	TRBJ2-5	ASSYKTYQETQY
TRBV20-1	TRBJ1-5	SASLPGTNAQH
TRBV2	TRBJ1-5	ASSFTGHGPPLH
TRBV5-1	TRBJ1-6	ASSLGQEGSPLH
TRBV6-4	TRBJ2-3	ASSDSGGPDTQY
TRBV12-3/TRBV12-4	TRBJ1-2	ASSRWDRDYGYT
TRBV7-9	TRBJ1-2	ASSRYRTAPNYGYT
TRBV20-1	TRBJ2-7	SARGLAGGVYEQY
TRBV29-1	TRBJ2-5	SAGLAGRPGETQY
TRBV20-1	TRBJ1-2	SVRRPLQDHGYT
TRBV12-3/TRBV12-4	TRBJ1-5	ASRRGTGSSSNQPQH
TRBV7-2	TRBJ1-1	ASSSRTGSEWTEAF
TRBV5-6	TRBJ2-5	ASSLIRNQETQY
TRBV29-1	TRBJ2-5	SVEEGTQY
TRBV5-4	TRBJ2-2	ASSWGGQGSGELF
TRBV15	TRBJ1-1	ATSRGTGTMNTEAF
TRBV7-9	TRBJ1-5	ASSGAVRGHTQH
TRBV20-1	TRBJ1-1	SASRRAGGNTEAF
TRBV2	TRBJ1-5	ASSGTGGPGETQH
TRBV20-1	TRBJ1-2	SADPGHTYGYT
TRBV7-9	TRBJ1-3	ASSRPGQAVGNTIY
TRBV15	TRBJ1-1	ATSRANTGQNEAF
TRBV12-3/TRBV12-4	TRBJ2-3	ASSDWQGGNEQY
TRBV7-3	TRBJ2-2	ASSLSNTGELF